The source of this T cell receptor (beta chain) is a study of brain T cells in children with intractable seizures. The time point is: blood from clinic visit 5 months post-surgery; TSC patient then seizure free. The assay was immunoSEQ multiplex PCR, and TCRdb's table has in-frame clones only and misses some. Of 340,000 or so clones listed, about 93% are singletons. The germline V gene encodes CDR1 MGHRA and CDR2 YSYEKL. The CDR3 totals 14 residues. Trimming pared 1 base from V and 1 base from J, leaving 8 bases between. The specimen comprised peripheral blood, sampled approximately 5 months after surgery. V gene TRBV4-1 combines with J gene TRBJ2-7, with D unresolved. The source is a boy younger than two with tuberous sclerosis and intractable seizures. CDR3 protein: CASSQALLSYEQYF. CDR3 bases: TGCGCCAGCAGCCAAGCTCTCCTTTCCTACGAGCAGTACTTC.